This TCR beta chain was sequenced during a study of technical replicates of blood from several donors. The CDR3 contains 16 residues. The germline V and J ends were trimmed by 6 bases and 5 bases, with 22 bases remaining between them. Germline CDR1 reads WNHNN; CDR2 reads SYGVQD (reference sequence). Using immunoSEQ multiplex PCR, the repertoire was profiled, and TCRdb retains in-frame clones only, with some absent. The table has about 79,000 clones, approximately 94% seen once; the top ten hold under 0.3%. The sequence was collected from a human donor in good health. The V call is TRBV10-1, the J call TRBJ2-5, with TRBD1 as a possible D gene (6 bases). Sequenced input: T cells isolated from PBMCs. CDR3 sequence reads: CASSPTGPGPLETQYF. The CDR3 DNA follows: TGCGCCAGCAGCCCGACAGGCCCGGGGCCGCTCGAGACCCAGTACTTC.